Listed below are T cell receptor beta chains from one sample, sequenced in a study of control samples from healthy donors and cancer patients. Some clones are missing from TCRdb's copy, which holds only in-frame ones; the method was immunoSEQ multiplex PCR. Found here are about 190,000 clones, about 89% of them singletons; the top ten hold 1.8%. The sample consisted of blood. These receptors all come from a man younger than 45 in good health. Both conserved end residues are part of each CDR3. Fields, in order: D gene, clone size, J gene, V gene, CDR3 protein, CDR3 DNA. A D gene is named only where the DNA matches it firmly. The size of a clone is reported for some rows only, either as once, few or many, or as a class for expanded clones.

D: TRBD1
size: -
J: TRBJ1-3
V: TRBV27
CDR3: CASSSNGQGGTTIYF
DNA: TGTGCCAGCAGCTCCAACGGACAGGGTGGTACCACCATATATTTT

D: -
size: -
J: TRBJ1-1
V: TRBV27
CDR3: CASSTMIRENTEAFF
DNA: TGTGCCAGCAGTACTATGATTCGGGAAAACACTGAAGCTTTCTTT

D: TRBD2
size: once
J: TRBJ2-1
V: TRBV5-1
CDR3: CASSLERGTYNEQFF
DNA: TGCGCCAGCAGCTTGGAGCGGGGGACCTACAATGAGCAGTTCTTC

D: TRBD1
size: -
J: TRBJ1-3
V: TRBV10-2
CDR3: CVSRGTGDRSGNTIYF
DNA: TGCGTCAGCAGAGGCACAGGGGACCGCTCTGGAAACACCATATATTTT

D: -
size: -
J: TRBJ2-7
V: TRBV5-4
CDR3: CASSPGGGDSYEQYF
DNA: TGTGCCAGCAGCCCCGGGGGCGGGGACTCCTACGAGCAGTACTTC

D: -
size: -
J: TRBJ1-4
V: TRBV10-3
CDR3: CAIRAGGATNEKLFF
DNA: TGTGCCATCAGGGCCGGGGGGGCAACTAATGAAAAACTGTTTTTT

D: TRBD1
size: -
J: TRBJ2-2
V: TRBV4-1
CDR3: CASRLGTGREGGELFF
DNA: TGCGCCAGCAGACTGGGGACAGGGAGGGAAGGCGGGGAGCTGTTTTTT

D: -
size: -
J: TRBJ1-5
V: TRBV19
CDR3: CASSIGNSNQPQHF
DNA: TGTGCCAGTAGTATAGGTAATAGCAATCAGCCCCAGCATTTT

D: -
size: once
J: TRBJ2-7
V: TRBV27
CDR3: CASSSRRIPYEQYF
DNA: TGTGCCAGCAGTTCTAGGCGAATCCCCTACGAGCAGTACTTC

D: -
size: once
J: TRBJ1-5
V: TRBV10-2
CDR3: CASSEGKGMSNQPQHF
DNA: TGCGCCAGCAGTGAGGGGAAGGGGATGAGCAATCAGCCCCAGCATTTT

D: -
size: -
J: TRBJ2-7
V: TRBV7-9
CDR3: CASSLSGLNYEQYF
DNA: TGTGCCAGCAGCTTGAGTGGGTTGAACTACGAGCAGTACTTC

D: TRBD1
size: -
J: TRBJ1-6
V: TRBV2
CDR3: CATAGGAWDSPLHF
DNA: TGTGCCACGGCAGGGGGCGCGTGGGATTCACCCCTCCACTTT

D: -
size: -
J: TRBJ2-7
V: TRBV9
CDR3: CASSGDTYEQYF
DNA: TGTGCCAGCAGCGGCGACACCTACGAGCAGTACTTC

D: -
size: -
J: TRBJ1-3
V: TRBV9
CDR3: CASSSYDRDTIYF
DNA: TGTGCCAGCAGCTCCTATGATAGAGACACCATATATTTT

D: -
size: -
J: TRBJ2-3
V: TRBV24-1
CDR3: CATSPGSATDTQYF
DNA: TGTGCCACCAGCCCAGGGTCGGCCACAGATACGCAGTATTTT

D: -
size: once
J: TRBJ1-4
V: TRBV5-5
CDR3: CASSVDGRNEKLFF
DNA: TGTGCCAGCAGCGTAGACGGCCGTAATGAAAAACTGTTTTTT

D: -
size: -
J: TRBJ1-6
V: TRBV6-5
CDR3: CASSLVDARREPLHF
DNA: TGTGCCAGCAGTTTAGTGGACGCCCGTCGGGAACCCCTCCACTTT

D: TRBD1
size: -
J: TRBJ1-1
V: TRBV7-9
CDR3: CASSPGPGQDVRNTEAFF
DNA: TGTGCCAGCAGCCCAGGACCGGGACAGGACGTGCGGAACACTGAAGCTTTCTTT

D: -
size: -
J: TRBJ1-1
V: TRBV24-1
CDR3: CATRGPNTEAFF
DNA: TGTGCCACCAGAGGGCCGAACACTGAAGCTTTCTTT

D: TRBD1
size: -
J: TRBJ1-1
V: TRBV6-5
CDR3: CASSRQGGGTEAFF
DNA: TGTGCCAGCAGTCGACAGGGGGGTGGCACTGAAGCTTTCTTT

D: -
size: -
J: TRBJ2-5
V: TRBV6-1
CDR3: CASSDLWGQETQYF
DNA: TGTGCCAGCAGTGATCTGTGGGGGCAAGAGACCCAGTACTTC

D: TRBD2
size: -
J: TRBJ2-3
V: TRBV6-2/TRBV6-3
CDR3: CASSYSASGGLRDTQYF
DNA: TGTGCCAGCAGTTACTCGGCTAGCGGGGGGTTGAGAGATACGCAGTATTTT